This paragraph reports one T cell receptor beta chain. Its antigen is still unknown. This sample is part of a study of shared clonotypes between healthy human individuals. Study summary: A couple of women and three men aged 18 to 49 made up the donors. Study-level findings and limits: Clonotypes that were shared across a few donors made up approximately 5.1% of naive CD4 clonotypes.

Several immunoSEQ 96-well plates shared each subset's DNA, each plate a replicate. Assay used: immunoSEQ multiplex PCR; TCRdb lists only in-frame clones, some missing. The sample lists over a million clones; around 75% were seen once. Both subsets, CD45RA+ naive and CD45RA-negative memory, were split from the CD4+ cells. Germline V gene lookup returns CDR1 SGHDN and CDR2 FVKESK. Trimming pared 5 bases from V and 6 bases from J, leaving 13 bases between. The CDR3 covers 14 residues. The genes are TRBV14 and TRBJ2-2, with unresolved D. The receptor was derived from a man between 18 and 29 years old in good health. The sequenced material came from memory CD4+ T cells sorted from blood. The subset was: CD45RA-negative fraction. The CDR3 DNA reads as TGTGCCAGCAGCTCCTGGTCCGGGTCCGGGGAGCTGTTTTTT. Its translation is CASSSWSGSGELFF.